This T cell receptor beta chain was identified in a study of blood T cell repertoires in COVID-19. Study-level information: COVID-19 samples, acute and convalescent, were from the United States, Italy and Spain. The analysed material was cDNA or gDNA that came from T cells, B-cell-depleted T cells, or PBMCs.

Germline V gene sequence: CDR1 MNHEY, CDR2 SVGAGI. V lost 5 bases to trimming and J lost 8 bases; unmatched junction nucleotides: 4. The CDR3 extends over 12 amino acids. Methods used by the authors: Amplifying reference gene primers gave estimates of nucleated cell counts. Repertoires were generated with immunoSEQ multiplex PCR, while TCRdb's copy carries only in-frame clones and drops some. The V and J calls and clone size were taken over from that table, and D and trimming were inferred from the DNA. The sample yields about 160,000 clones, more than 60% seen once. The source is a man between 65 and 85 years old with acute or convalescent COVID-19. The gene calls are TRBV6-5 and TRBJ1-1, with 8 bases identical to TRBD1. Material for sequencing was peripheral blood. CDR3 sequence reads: CASSLRDREAFF. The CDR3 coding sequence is TGTGCCAGCAGTCTAAGGGACAGGGAAGCTTTCTTT.